The entry that follows covers one TCR beta chain sequence. In the study's own analysis: Quantification of nucleated cells was approximated via reference gene primer amplification. Profiling relied on immunoSEQ multiplex PCR, and the TCRdb table lists in-frame clones only, not all of them. D and trimming were read from the DNA, whereas the V and J calls and clone size are those reported in that table. The data show 80,000 to 95,000 clones, with 90% to 95% seen just once and about 1.8% held by the top ten. V lost 3 bases, J lost 4 bases, and 10 bases lay in between. This CDR3 contains 14 residues. Germline values: CDR1 SGHTA, CDR2 FQGNSA. This specimen belongs to a study of blood T cell repertoires in COVID-19. The wider study: Some COVID-19 samples were acute and others convalescent; all came from the United States, Italy and Spain. Sources were T cells, B-cell-depleted T cells, or PBMCs; the material itself was cDNA or gDNA.

Sequencing was done on a sample of peripheral blood. The chain couples TRBV7-2 to TRBJ1-3; no clear D gene. The origin of this receptor is a human donor with active COVID-19. The donor label of this sample is uncertain. In DNA form, the CDR3 reads TGTGCCAGCAGCTTTAGATTCGGGGGAAACACCATATATTTT. Translating gives CASSFRFGGNTIYF.